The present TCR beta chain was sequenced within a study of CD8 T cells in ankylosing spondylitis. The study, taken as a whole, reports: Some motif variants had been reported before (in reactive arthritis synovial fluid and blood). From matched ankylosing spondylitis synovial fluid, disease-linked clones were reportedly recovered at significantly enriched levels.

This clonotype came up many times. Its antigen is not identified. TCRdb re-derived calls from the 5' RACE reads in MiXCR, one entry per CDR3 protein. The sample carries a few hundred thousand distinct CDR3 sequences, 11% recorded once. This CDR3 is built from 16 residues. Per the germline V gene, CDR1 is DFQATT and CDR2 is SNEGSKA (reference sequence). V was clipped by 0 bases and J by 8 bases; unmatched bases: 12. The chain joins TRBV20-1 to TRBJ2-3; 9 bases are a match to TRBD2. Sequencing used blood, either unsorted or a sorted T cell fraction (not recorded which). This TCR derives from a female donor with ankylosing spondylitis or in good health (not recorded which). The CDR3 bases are TGCAGTGCTAGAGAGTTGGGTAGCGGGAGAAGTGGTACGCAGTATTTT. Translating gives CSARELGSGRSGTQYF.